This T cell receptor beta chain was sequenced during a study of cytomegalovirus exposure and HLA in healthy donors. Here immunoSEQ multiplex PCR was the method, and the copy in TCRdb shows in-frame clones only, minus some. The sample lists roughly 110,000 clones, 88% seen once, with about 1.8% in the top ten. This clone has just one count. CDR1 is SGHTA, CDR2 FQGNSA, per germline. The CDR3 contains 13 residues. Trimming cost V 1 base and J 7 bases, with 10 bases left between them. The sequenced material came from PBMCs. The V gene is TRBV7-2, the J gene TRBJ1-2; no clear D. The TCR comes from a woman between 18 and 29 years old in good health and CMV-seropositive. The CDR3 coding sequence is TGTGCCAGCAGCTTAGATTCCCCCTCTGGCTACACCTTC. Residues: CASSLDSPSGYTF.